This T cell receptor beta chain was profiled in a study of cytomegalovirus exposure and HLA in healthy donors. PCR was performed using 60 Vbeta and 13 Jbeta primers. Clones were sequenced by immunoSEQ multiplex PCR, and TCRdb holds only the in-frame ones, with some missing. Here the sample spans under 45,000 clones, more than 80% being singletons. Trimming removed 5 bases from V and 6 bases from J; junction bases left unmatched: 15. The CDR3 loop spans 16 amino acids. CDR1 is MNHNY and CDR2 is SVGAGI in the germline V gene (reference sequence). Specimen: PBMCs. This chain joins TRBV6-6 and TRBJ1-1, with 7 bases matching TRBD1. The clonotype was recovered from a male donor in good health and CMV-seronegative. CDR3 sequence: CASSRSTTGMGAEAFF. The DNA of the CDR3 is TGTGCCAGCAGTCGAAGTACGACAGGGATGGGGGCTGAAGCTTTCTTT.